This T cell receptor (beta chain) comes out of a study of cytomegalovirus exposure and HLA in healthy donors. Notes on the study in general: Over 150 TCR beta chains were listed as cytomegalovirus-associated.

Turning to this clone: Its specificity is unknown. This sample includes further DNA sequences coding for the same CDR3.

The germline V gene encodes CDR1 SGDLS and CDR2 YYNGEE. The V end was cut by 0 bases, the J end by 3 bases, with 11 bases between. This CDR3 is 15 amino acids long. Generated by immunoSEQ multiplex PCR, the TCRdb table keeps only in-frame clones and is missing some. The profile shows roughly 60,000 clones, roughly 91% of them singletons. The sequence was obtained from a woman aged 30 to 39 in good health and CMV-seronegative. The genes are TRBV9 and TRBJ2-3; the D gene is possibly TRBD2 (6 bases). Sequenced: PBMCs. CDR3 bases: TGTGCCAGCAGCGTAGTGTCAAGCGGGACAGATACGCAGTATTTT. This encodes CASSVVSSGTDTQYF.